This T cell receptor (beta chain) was sequenced for a study of long-term antiretroviral therapy in people with HIV. Overall study results and limits: Someone took the blood between the mid-2000s and the late 2010s, maybe while older ART regimens were in use.

Version v3.0 of the immunoSEQ assay ran at survey level. The data were produced by immunoSEQ multiplex PCR, yet TCRdb's version contains in-frame clones alone and is incomplete. The sample holds about 33,000 clones; roughly 96% are singletons and the top ten take over 2%. As for this clone: Its cognate antigen is unknown.

Sequenced material: unsorted PBMCs, taken 6.5 to 6.6 years after starting antiretroviral therapy. The clonotype originates from a man aged 30-40 years with HIV.

The CDR3 DNA reads TGTGCCAGTATCCTACAGTTGCTTTTAGGTTACGAGCAGTACTTC. Translating it yields CASILQLLLGYEQYF. V usage is TRBV19 and J usage is TRBJ2-7; D remains ambiguous. This CDR3 contains 15 residues. V lost 7 bases and J 4 bases, leaving 20 bases between the germline ends. Germline assignment: CDR1 LNHDA and CDR2 SQIVND (reference sequence).